The rows below give T cell receptor beta chains drawn from one sample of a study of naive and memory T cell subsets. MiXCR, run by TCRdb on the UMI-ligation and nested PCR reads, gives a single entry per CDR3 protein. Seen here are some 21,000 distinct CDR3 sequences, roughly 5.5% observed once, and the top ten hold approximately 5.7%. Sequencing used skin, obtained from a tuberculin skin test site. All receptors derive from an adult in good health. The CDR3 runs from the conserved cysteine through the conserved F or W. The D gene is left open where the match is weak. Where a row states a size, it is once, few, many or the class of an expanded clone; other rows omit it.

j_call v_call d_call clone_size cdr3_aa cdr3_nt
TRBJ2-2 TRBV7-9 . many CASSLDSVVGAGGELFF TGTGCCAGCAGCTTAGACTCCGTCGTGGGGGCAGGCGGGGAGCTGTTTTTT
TRBJ2-1 TRBV9 TRBD1 many CASSYRQGVSYNEQFF TGTGCCAGCAGCTACAGACAGGGAGTGTCCTACAATGAGCAGTTCTTC
TRBJ2-1 TRBV18 . many CASSPSETLPSYNEQFF TGTGCCAGCTCACCCAGTGAGACCCTTCCCTCCTACAATGAGCAGTTCTTC
TRBJ2-1 TRBV11-2 TRBD1 few CASSSNRGRSLYEQFF TGTGCCAGCAGCTCCAACAGGGGAAGGAGTCTCTATGAGCAGTTCTTC
TRBJ1-6 TRBV4-3 TRBD1 . CASSQDSQDRGLSPLHF TGCGCCAGCAGCCAAGATAGTCAGGACAGGGGCCTCTCACCCCTCCACTTT
TRBJ1-2 TRBV27 TRBD1 . CASSTDRGANYGYTF TGTGCCAGCAGTACAGACAGGGGAGCTAACTATGGCTACACCTTC
TRBJ2-1 TRBV11-2 . medium-sized CASSLDRDPYNEQFF TGTGCCAGCAGCTTAGACCGGGACCCATACAATGAGCAGTTCTTC
TRBJ2-7 TRBV11-2 . many CASSLEGAAAHYYYEQYF TGTGCCAGCAGCCTAGAAGGAGCGGCAGCCCACTACTACTACGAGCAGTACTTC
TRBJ2-5 TRBV10-3 . few CAISDVGDQETQYF TGTGCCATCAGTGATGTAGGTGACCAAGAGACCCAGTACTTC
TRBJ2-3 TRBV28 . many CASRPTGLYTQYF TGTGCCAGCAGACCCACAGGGTTGTATACGCAGTATTTT